A selection of T cell receptor beta chains follows, all from one sample in a study of shared clonotypes between healthy human individuals. Repertoires were generated with immunoSEQ multiplex PCR, while TCRdb's copy carries only in-frame clones and drops some. Of millions of clones listed, approximately 90% were seen once; the top ten hold under 0.15%. Sample: naive CD4+ T cells sorted from blood. The source of these receptors is a man aged 18 to 30 in good health. CDR3s include the opening cysteine and the closing phenylalanine or tryptophan. Each record gives: CDR3 protein, CDR3 DNA, clone size, D gene, V gene, J gene. D genes are given only for firm matches. Not every row has a clone size; where given, it reads once, few, many or a size class.

CDR3 protein: CASSESGREGQFF; CDR3 DNA: TGCGCCAGCAGTGAGAGCGGGCGGGAGGGACAGTTCTTC; clone size: NA; D gene: TRBD2; V gene: TRBV10-1; J gene: TRBJ2-1
CDR3 protein: CASSPDSGGGRARETQYF; CDR3 DNA: TGTGCCAGCAGCCCGGACTCGGGGGGCGGGAGGGCACGAGAGACCCAGTACTTC; clone size: NA; D gene: TRBD2; V gene: TRBV7-2; J gene: TRBJ2-5
CDR3 protein: CASSSLASNQPQHF; CDR3 DNA: TGTGCCAGCAGCTCTCTCGCTAGCAATCAGCCCCAGCATTTT; clone size: NA; D gene: NA; V gene: TRBV5-8; J gene: TRBJ1-5
CDR3 protein: CASSSLTLGSGYTDTQYF; CDR3 DNA: TGCGCCAGCAGCTCCCTCACCCTAGGTAGCGGATATACAGATACGCAGTATTTT; clone size: NA; D gene: NA; V gene: TRBV5-1; J gene: TRBJ2-3
CDR3 protein: CASSLTASWDTQYF; CDR3 DNA: TGCGCCAGCAGCTTGACCGCCAGCTGGGATACGCAGTATTTT; clone size: NA; D gene: NA; V gene: TRBV5-1; J gene: TRBJ2-3
CDR3 protein: CASSHSAARGTQYF; CDR3 DNA: TGTGCCAGCAGTCACTCGGCAGCCCGGGGGACCCAGTACTTC; clone size: once; D gene: NA; V gene: TRBV5-8; J gene: TRBJ2-5
CDR3 protein: CASSLAGEGLSYEQYF; CDR3 DNA: TGTGCCAGCAGCTTGGCCGGAGAGGGCCTTTCCTACGAGCAGTACTTC; clone size: NA; D gene: NA; V gene: TRBV5-6; J gene: TRBJ2-7
CDR3 protein: CASGTGQSGQETQYF; CDR3 DNA: TGTGCTAGTGGTACAGGACAGTCGGGGCAAGAGACCCAGTACTTC; clone size: NA; D gene: NA; V gene: TRBV12-5; J gene: TRBJ2-5
CDR3 protein: CASSLPHGYTF; CDR3 DNA: TGTGCCAGCAGCTTGCCCCATGGCTACACCTTC; clone size: NA; D gene: NA; V gene: TRBV7-9; J gene: TRBJ1-2
CDR3 protein: CASSQAQGAGTGELFF; CDR3 DNA: TGTGCCAGCAGCCAAGCACAGGGGGCTGGCACCGGGGAGCTGTTTTTT; clone size: NA; D gene: TRBD1; V gene: TRBV14; J gene: TRBJ2-2
CDR3 protein: CASSFLQGYGYTF; CDR3 DNA: TGTGCCAGCAGCTTTCTCCAGGGATATGGCTACACCTTC; clone size: NA; D gene: NA; V gene: TRBV5-6; J gene: TRBJ1-2
CDR3 protein: CASRQGTPWGFGYTF; CDR3 DNA: TGTGCCAGCCGCCAAGGGACCCCCTGGGGGTTTGGCTACACCTTC; clone size: NA; D gene: NA; V gene: TRBV28; J gene: TRBJ1-2
CDR3 protein: CASSLSGVFHEQYF; CDR3 DNA: TGTGCCAGCAGCTTATCGGGAGTATTCCACGAGCAGTACTTC; clone size: once; D gene: NA; V gene: TRBV7-2; J gene: TRBJ2-7
CDR3 protein: CAILGQRNYGYTF; CDR3 DNA: TGTGCCATTTTAGGACAGCGAAACTATGGCTACACCTTC; clone size: few; D gene: NA; V gene: TRBV28; J gene: TRBJ1-2
CDR3 protein: CASSLAGGVNTEAFF; CDR3 DNA: TGTGCCAGCAGCTTAGCCGGGGGGGTGAACACTGAAGCTTTCTTT; clone size: NA; D gene: NA; V gene: TRBV7-2; J gene: TRBJ1-1
CDR3 protein: CASSLATSGSYNEQFF; CDR3 DNA: TGTGCCAGCAGCTTAGCAACTAGCGGGTCCTACAATGAGCAGTTCTTC; clone size: once; D gene: TRBD2; V gene: TRBV7-2; J gene: TRBJ2-1
CDR3 protein: CAWSGWFRAGASETQYF; CDR3 DNA: TGTGCCTGGAGTGGTTGGTTCCGGGCGGGAGCAAGTGAGACCCAGTACTTC; clone size: NA; D gene: TRBD2; V gene: TRBV30; J gene: TRBJ2-5
CDR3 protein: CASSARLAGGLNSEQFF; CDR3 DNA: TGTGCCAGCAGCGCTCGACTAGCGGGGGGGCTGAATAGTGAGCAGTTCTTC; clone size: NA; D gene: TRBD2; V gene: TRBV11-3; J gene: TRBJ2-1
CDR3 protein: CAWDQGRHTEAFF; CDR3 DNA: TGTGCCTGGGATCAGGGGAGGCACACTGAAGCTTTCTTT; clone size: few; D gene: NA; V gene: TRBV30; J gene: TRBJ1-1
CDR3 protein: CASSWERGYGYTF; CDR3 DNA: TGCGCCAGCAGCTGGGAAAGGGGGTATGGCTACACCTTC; clone size: NA; D gene: NA; V gene: TRBV5-1; J gene: TRBJ1-2
CDR3 protein: CASSRDRVADTQYF; CDR3 DNA: TGTGCCAGCAGCCGGGACAGGGTTGCAGATACGCAGTATTTT; clone size: NA; D gene: TRBD1; V gene: TRBV6-6; J gene: TRBJ2-3
CDR3 protein: CASSLAAGRSTDTQYF; CDR3 DNA: TGCGCCAGCAGCTTGGCCGCAGGAAGAAGCACAGATACGCAGTATTTT; clone size: NA; D gene: NA; V gene: TRBV5-1; J gene: TRBJ2-3
CDR3 protein: CASSAVGQGSTYGYTF; CDR3 DNA: TGTGCCAGCAGCGCCGTGGGACAGGGGAGTACCTATGGCTACACCTTC; clone size: NA; D gene: TRBD1; V gene: TRBV9; J gene: TRBJ1-2
CDR3 protein: CASTRAWGSGNTIYF; CDR3 DNA: TGTGCCAGCACTCGGGCCTGGGGATCTGGAAACACCATATATTTT; clone size: NA; D gene: NA; V gene: TRBV6-6; J gene: TRBJ1-3
CDR3 protein: CASSRTGYEQYF; CDR3 DNA: TGTGCCAGCAGTCGGACGGGCTACGAGCAGTACTTC; clone size: NA; D gene: NA; V gene: TRBV27; J gene: TRBJ2-7
CDR3 protein: CASSLALAGAQETQYF; CDR3 DNA: TGTGCCAGCAGCTTGGCACTAGCGGGTGCTCAAGAGACCCAGTACTTC; clone size: NA; D gene: TRBD2; V gene: TRBV5-4; J gene: TRBJ2-5
CDR3 protein: CASSIQGYSTDTQYF; CDR3 DNA: TGCGCCAGCAGCATACAGGGATATAGCACAGATACGCAGTATTTT; clone size: NA; D gene: NA; V gene: TRBV5-1; J gene: TRBJ2-3
CDR3 protein: CASSLRTSGSYEQYF; CDR3 DNA: TGTGCCAGCAGCTTAAGAACTAGCGGGAGCTACGAGCAGTACTTC; clone size: once; D gene: TRBD2; V gene: TRBV11-3; J gene: TRBJ2-7
CDR3 protein: CASSQDRSSYNEQFF; CDR3 DNA: TGTGCCAGCAGTCAGGACAGGAGCTCCTACAATGAGCAGTTCTTC; clone size: NA; D gene: TRBD1; V gene: TRBV6-5; J gene: TRBJ2-1
CDR3 protein: CAIRGKGGVEEQYF; CDR3 DNA: TGTGCCATCAGGGGGAAGGGAGGGGTTGAGGAGCAGTACTTC; clone size: NA; D gene: TRBD2; V gene: TRBV10-3; J gene: TRBJ2-7
CDR3 protein: CASSLTEGNTEAFF; CDR3 DNA: TGTGCCAGCAGCCTGACCGAGGGGAATACTGAAGCTTTCTTT; clone size: NA; D gene: NA; V gene: TRBV14; J gene: TRBJ1-1
CDR3 protein: CATLAQGMGEKLFF; CDR3 DNA: TGTGCCACCCTTGCGCAGGGTATGGGTGAAAAACTGTTTTTT; clone size: NA; D gene: NA; V gene: TRBV19; J gene: TRBJ1-4
CDR3 protein: CASSTPNLHEQFF; CDR3 DNA: TGTGCCAGCAGTACACCGAACCTCCATGAGCAGTTCTTC; clone size: NA; D gene: NA; V gene: TRBV6-5; J gene: TRBJ2-1
CDR3 protein: CASSYGTGWAQETQYF; CDR3 DNA: TGTGCCAGCAGCTATGGGACAGGGTGGGCCCAAGAGACCCAGTACTTC; clone size: NA; D gene: TRBD1; V gene: TRBV5-4; J gene: TRBJ2-5
CDR3 protein: CASRPGTGLAAAFF; CDR3 DNA: TGTGCCAGTCGCCCGGGGACAGGGCTAGCAGCGGCGTTCTTC; clone size: NA; D gene: TRBD1; V gene: TRBV19; J gene: TRBJ2-1
CDR3 protein: CASSLLAGGGNEQFF; CDR3 DNA: TGTGCCAGCAGCTTGTTAGCGGGAGGGGGCAATGAGCAGTTCTTC; clone size: NA; D gene: TRBD2; V gene: TRBV5-6; J gene: TRBJ2-1
CDR3 protein: CASSPRDQREGAEQYF; CDR3 DNA: TGTGCCAGCAGCCCACGGGATCAGCGGGAGGGCGCCGAGCAGTACTTC; clone size: NA; D gene: TRBD2; V gene: TRBV7-2; J gene: TRBJ2-7
CDR3 protein: CASSVAGGVGTQYF; CDR3 DNA: TGTGCCAGCAGCGTAGCGGGAGGGGTGGGTACGCAGTATTTT; clone size: NA; D gene: TRBD2; V gene: TRBV9; J gene: TRBJ2-3
CDR3 protein: CASSYWGAGEKLFF; CDR3 DNA: TGTGCCAGCAGTTACTGGGGGGCGGGTGAAAAACTGTTTTTT; clone size: once; D gene: NA; V gene: TRBV6-6; J gene: TRBJ1-4
CDR3 protein: CASSLAGRGYTEAFF; CDR3 DNA: TGTGCCAGCAGCTTGGCGGGCAGGGGATACACTGAAGCTTTCTTT; clone size: once; D gene: NA; V gene: TRBV5-6; J gene: TRBJ1-1
CDR3 protein: CASSQDPTANSPLHF; CDR3 DNA: TGCGCCAGCAGCCAAGATCCAACAGCTAACTCACCCCTCCACTTT; clone size: NA; D gene: NA; V gene: TRBV4-3; J gene: TRBJ1-6
CDR3 protein: CASSITPGDTQYF; CDR3 DNA: TGTGCCAGTAGTATAACTCCCGGGGATACGCAGTATTTT; clone size: NA; D gene: NA; V gene: TRBV19; J gene: TRBJ2-3
CDR3 protein: CASSLARAENTEAFF; CDR3 DNA: TGTGCCAGCAGCTTGGCCAGGGCAGAGAACACTGAAGCTTTCTTT; clone size: NA; D gene: NA; V gene: TRBV5-4; J gene: TRBJ1-1
CDR3 protein: CASENSLSGELFF; CDR3 DNA: TGTGCCAGCGAAAATAGCCTTTCCGGGGAGCTGTTTTTT; clone size: NA; D gene: NA; V gene: TRBV6-5; J gene: TRBJ2-2